The 29 T cell receptor beta chains listed next were all sequenced from one sample in a study of T cells in Graves' hyperthyroidism and ophthalmopathy. TCR beta CDR3 sequences were amplified from RNA transcripts. A first-round RT-PCR of the TCR CDR3 used the HTBI primer set. From the multiplex PCR reads, TCRdb called clonotypes with MiXCR, one entry per CDR3 protein. The profile shows approximately 690,000 distinct CDR3 sequences, roughly 20% of them singletons. Sequenced: blood. All receptors come from a man younger than 45 with Graves' ophthalmopathy.

This clonotype came up many times. The chain has TRBV7-2 and TRBJ2-7; no clear D gene. Trimming removed 0 bases at V and 5 bases at J, with 17 bases between. The CDR3 runs 16 residues. The germline V gene encodes CDR1 SGHTA and CDR2 FQGNSA. CDR3 in DNA: TGTGCCAGCAGCTTAGCGGCACCTTCCCTACCGGACGAGCAGTACTTC. Amino acid sequence: CASSLAAPSLPDEQYF.

There are many counts of this clonotype. The chain carries TRBV5-1 and TRBJ2-3, with unresolved D. The CDR3 runs to 15 residues. With 0 bases removed from V and 2 bases from J, the gap between germline ends came to 10 bases. Germline V gives CDR1 SGHRS, CDR2 YFSETQ. Here the CDR3 DNA reads TGCGCCAGCAGCTTGGACGGTAGGGTCACAGATACGCAGTATTTT. It yields the protein CASSLDGRVTDTQYF.

The chain is built from TRBV10-3 and TRBJ2-2; 7 nucleotides agree with TRBD2. CDR1 is ENHRY and CDR2 is SYGVKD in the germline V gene. The junction had 6 bases not matched to a gene; V was cut back by 2 bases and J by 6 bases. The CDR3 loop spans 15 amino acids. The CDR3 nucleotides are TGTGCCATCAGTGAGCGGGCCCGGGGGGCCGGGGAGCTGTTTTTT. Amino acids: CAISERARGAGELFF.

This clonotype was counted between two and nine times. V and J are TRBV4-1 and TRBJ2-7; the match to TRBD2 covers 9 bases. V lost 4 bases, J lost 7 bases, and 8 bases stayed unmatched. The V gene's germline CDR1 is MGHRA and CDR2 YSYEKL. The CDR3 spans 14 residues. CDR3 amino acids: CASSLSGREGEQYF. The CDR3 coding sequence is TGCGCCAGCAGCCTTAGCGGGAGAGAAGGTGAGCAGTACTTC.

V gene TRBV9 combines with J gene TRBJ1-1; D not resolved. Trimming left V 0 bases short and J 6 bases short, with 9 bases between. The CDR3 extends over 13 amino acids. Germline V gene sequence: CDR1 SGDLS, CDR2 YYNGEE. CDR3: CASSVDWRAEAFF. The CDR3 DNA follows: TGTGCCAGCAGCGTAGATTGGCGCGCTGAAGCTTTCTTT.

The V gene is TRBV10-1, the J gene TRBJ2-7, with D possibly TRBD2 on 6 matching bases. Germline CDR1 WNHNN, CDR2 SYGVQD (reference sequence). The CDR3 length is 14 residues. The V and J ends lost 3 bases and 2 bases respectively, with 11 bases between them. The CDR3 bases are TGCGCCAGCAGTGAAATCGGGGGAGCCTACGAGCAGTACTTC. Residues: CASSEIGGAYEQYF.

This clonotype was recorded at least ten times. The J gene is TRBJ1-1, the V gene TRBV28; D ambiguous. Trimming stripped 4 bases from V and 1 base from J, with 4 bases between. Germline lookup yields CDR1 MDHEN and CDR2 SYDVKM. This CDR3 is 12 amino acids long. The DNA for the CDR3 is TGTGCCAGCAGTTGGGGGAACACTGAAGCTTTCTTT. It translates to CASSWGNTEAFF.

This clonotype was counted between two and nine times. V gene TRBV5-5 combines with J gene TRBJ2-3, with D unclear. Trimming stripped 2 bases from V and 3 bases from J, with 13 bases between. Germline V gene data show CDR1 as SGHKS and CDR2 as YYEKEE (reference sequence). The CDR3 totals 15 residues. The CDR3 nucleotides are TGTGCCAGCAGCTTTGGGGTTGCGTGGACAGATACGCAGTATTTT. This encodes CASSFGVAWTDTQYF.

The chain carries TRBV6-2 or TRBV6-3 and TRBJ1-5, with D possibly matching TRBD1 (6 bases). Germline-derived CDR1 and CDR2 are MNHEY and SVGEGT. CDR3 length: 15 residues. Trimming shortened V by 6 bases and J by 2 bases, and 14 bases separated the two germline ends. The CDR3 protein is CASRRGMRGNQPQHF. The CDR3, as DNA: TGTGCCAGCAGAAGGGGGATGAGGGGCAATCAGCCCCAGCATTTT.

The rearrangement links TRBV11-2 to TRBJ1-6, with 7 bases aligning to TRBD1. CDR1 SGHAT and CDR2 FQNNGV come from the germline V gene. J was trimmed by 9 bases and V by 2 bases; bases with no gene match: 13. This CDR3 spans 17 amino acids. CDR3 region: CASSLSPGTGVGSPLHF. The CDR3, as DNA: TGTGCCAGCAGCTTATCACCGGGCACAGGGGTGGGTTCACCCCTCCACTTT. The entire variable domain, with the rest obtained from reference TRBV11-2 and TRBJ1-6, is as follows: EAGVAQSPRYKIIEKRQSVAFWCNPISGHATLYWYQQILGQGPKLLIQFQNNGVVDDSQLPKDRFSAERLKGVDSTLKIQPAKLEDSAVYLCASSLSPGTGVGSPLHFGNGTRLTVT.

The CDR3, as DNA: TGCAGTGCTAGTAGTATAGTAGGGAAGCCCATTAATGAGCAGTTCTTC. This codes for CSASSIVGKPINEQFF. The gene calls are TRBV20-1 and TRBJ2-1; the D is unclear. Germline CDR1 and CDR2: DFQATT and SNEGSKA (reference sequence). Trimming pared 3 bases from V and 7 bases from J, leaving 22 bases between. The CDR3 has 16 residues.

This clonotype was recorded at least ten times. The chain is built from TRBV5-1 and TRBJ1-1; D not resolved. In germline, CDR1 is SGHRS, CDR2 YFSETQ. CDR3 length equals 14 residues. Trimming shortened V by 0 bases and J by 4 bases, and 10 bases separated the two germline ends. In nucleotides, the CDR3 is TGCGCCAGCAGCTTGGGCGAAGGTGTCACTGAAGCTTTCTTT. It yields the protein CASSLGEGVTEAFF.

The genes are TRBV28 and TRBJ2-1, with D unclear. This CDR3 is 13 amino acids long. Germline V gene sequence: CDR1 MDHEN, CDR2 SYDVKM. Trimming shortened V by 3 bases and J by 4 bases, and 7 bases separated the two germline ends. CDR3 in DNA: TGTGCCAGCAGTTTCCCTGATTACAATGAGCAGTTCTTC. Amino acids: CASSFPDYNEQFF.

The chain recombines TRBV19 with TRBJ2-1, with a weak D call TRBD2 (5 bases). This CDR3 comprises 13 residues. Germline-derived CDR1 and CDR2 are LNHDA and SQIVND (reference sequence). Trimming stripped 3 bases from V and 8 bases from J, with 11 bases between. CDR3 in amino acids: CASSIADGDEQFF. CDR3 in DNA: TGTGCCAGTAGTATCGCCGACGGGGATGAGCAGTTCTTC.

The chain has TRBV27 and TRBJ2-1; tentative D call: TRBD1 (6 bases). Germline values: CDR1 MNHEY, CDR2 SMNVEV (reference sequence). The V end was cut by 5 bases, the J end by 7 bases, with 18 bases between. This CDR3 has 15 amino acids. CDR3 sequence: CASSGTRGSSNEQFF. The CDR3 nucleotides are TGTGCCAGCAGTGGGACAAGGGGGTCTTCGAATGAGCAGTTCTTC.

V usage is TRBV28 and J usage is TRBJ1-3, with TRBD1 identical over 10 bases. The CDR3 spans 15 residues. CDR1 and CDR2 (germline): MDHEN, SYDVKM. With 2 bases clipped from V and 2 bases from J, the junction kept 0 bases outside the gene matches. The CDR3 spells CASSLGTGAGNTIYF. The DNA of the CDR3 is TGTGCCAGCAGTTTAGGGACAGGGGCTGGAAACACCATATATTTT.

The chain combines TRBV20-1 with TRBJ2-5; 10 bases map to TRBD2. There are 14 residues in the CDR3. J gave up 5 bases and V 1 base, and 4 bases lay outside the gene matches. Per germline, CDR1 DFQATT and CDR2 SNEGSKA (reference sequence). As DNA, the CDR3 is TGCAGTGCTAGAGTTAAGACTAGCGGGGAGACCCAGTACTTC. It translates to CSARVKTSGETQYF.

This clonotype was recorded many times. The chain couples TRBV11-2 to TRBJ2-7; 7 bases align to TRBD1. The CDR3 extends over 15 amino acids. Germline loops: CDR1 SGHAT, CDR2 FQNNGV. V lost 5 bases to trimming and J lost 5 bases; unmatched junction nucleotides: 12. The CDR3 protein is CASSPMDRLRNEQYF. The CDR3 DNA is TGTGCCAGCAGCCCCATGGACAGGCTAAGGAACGAGCAGTACTTC.

The chain is built from TRBV5-1 and TRBJ1-1, with D perhaps matching TRBD1 (6 bases). Trimming stripped 2 bases from V and 1 base from J, with 9 bases between. CDR1 and CDR2 (germline): SGHRS, YFSETQ. The CDR3 has 14 residues. The CDR3 DNA sequence: TGCGCCAGCAGCTTTAGGGACAAGAACACTGAAGCTTTCTTT. It yields the protein CASSFRDKNTEAFF. The full variable domain, completed using reference TRBV5-1 and TRBJ1-1, is KAGVTQTPRYLIKTRGQQVTLSCSPISGHRSVSWYQQTPGQGLQFLFEYFSETQRNKGNFPGRFSGRQFSNSRSEMNVSTLELGDSALYLCASSFRDKNTEAFFGQGTRLTVV.

The count of this clonotype is one. V gene TRBV10-3 combines with J gene TRBJ2-2, with 9 nucleotides matching TRBD1. Per germline, CDR1 ENHRY and CDR2 SYGVKD. The length of the CDR3 is 14 residues. V dropped 2 bases and J dropped 5; count of bases not matched to a gene: 0. CDR3 loop: CAISEGTGTGELFF. The DNA of the CDR3 is TGTGCCATCAGTGAGGGGACAGGGACCGGGGAGCTGTTTTTT.

The chain recombines TRBV29-1 with TRBJ2-5; the D gene is possibly TRBD2 (7 bases). Per the germline V gene, CDR1 is SQVTM and CDR2 is ANQGSEA. The length of the CDR3 is 12 residues. Trimming left V 4 bases short and J 7 bases short, with 13 bases between. The CDR3 here is CSVGGGDRTQYF. CDR3 nucleotides: TGCAGCGTTGGCGGGGGCGATCGGACCCAGTACTTC.

V gene TRBV28 combines with J gene TRBJ1-6, with TRBD1 matching 7 bases. CDR1 is MDHEN and CDR2 is SYDVKM in the germline V gene. The CDR3 has 16 amino acids. Germline trimming cut 3 bases from V and 7 bases from J; bases unmatched to any gene: 9. For the CDR3, the DNA is TGTGCCAGCAGTTTGTTAGGGGACAGCGAGAATTCACCCCTCCACTTT. Its translation: CASSLLGDSENSPLHF.

The rearrangement joins TRBV18 to TRBJ2-1, with D perhaps matching TRBD2 (5 bases). Trimming cost V 2 bases and J 8 bases, with 13 bases left between them. Looked up from germline, CDR1 is KGHSH and CDR2 is LQKENI. This CDR3 is built from 14 residues. The CDR3 region is CASSPIAEGYEQFF. The CDR3 DNA sequence: TGTGCCAGCTCACCAATAGCAGAGGGATATGAGCAGTTCTTC.

The chain uses TRBV27 and TRBJ2-5; 9 positions agree with TRBD2. The V gene end was trimmed by 6 bases and the J gene end by 3 bases; junction bases not matched to a gene: 5. This CDR3 is built from 14 residues. CDR1 and CDR2 (germline): MNHEY, SMNVEV (reference sequence). The CDR3 sequence is CASSGLALEETQYF. The CDR3 bases are TGTGCCAGCAGCGGACTAGCGCTAGAAGAGACCCAGTACTTC.

A few counts support this clonotype. This sequence may be a read error, since a much larger clone differs from it by one base. The chain joins TRBV2 to TRBJ2-7, with 7 bases fitting TRBD1. V dropped 4 bases and J dropped 2; count of bases not matched to a gene: 5. CDR3 size: 14 residues. The V gene's germline CDR1 is SNHLY and CDR2 FYNNEI. The CDR3 protein is CASSVNRGAYEQYF. Here the CDR3 DNA reads TGTGCCAGCAGTGTAAACAGGGGAGCCTACGAGCAGTACTTC.

The V and J genes are TRBV7-2 and TRBJ2-5; 13 nucleotides agree with TRBD2. Trimming cost V 5 bases and J 7 bases; bases outside gene matches: 13. The CDR3 runs to 17 residues. CDR1 is SGHTA and CDR2 is FQGNSA in the germline V gene. CDR3 DNA: TGTGCCAGCAGCCCTGGGACTAGCGGGACGTACGAAGGGACCCAGTACTTC. Its protein product is CASSPGTSGTYEGTQYF.

The chain carries TRBV20-1 and TRBJ1-6; 8 bases match TRBD1. Germline V lookup: CDR1 DFQATT, CDR2 SNEGSKA (reference sequence). This CDR3 has 14 residues. J lost 9 bases, V lost 1 base, and 5 bases had no gene match. The CDR3 coding sequence is TGCAGTGCTAGAGGGACAGGGAGGAGTTCACCCCTCCACTTT. The encoded protein is CSARGTGRSSPLHF.

This clonotype was observed a handful of times. The chain uses TRBV19 and TRBJ1-1; no firm D call. This CDR3 contains 14 residues. The V gene's germline CDR1 is LNHDA and CDR2 SQIVND (reference sequence). V was cut by 3 bases and J by 1 base, with 9 bases left in between. The CDR3 nucleotides are TGTGCCAGTAGTATTGTTAGGACGAACACTGAAGCTTTCTTT. Translating gives CASSIVRTNTEAFF.

This chain links TRBV14 with TRBJ2-3; D possibly corresponds to TRBD2 (6 bases). Germline V gives CDR1 SGHDN, CDR2 FVKESK. Trimming took 0 bases from V and 1 from J, leaving 14 bases between them. The CDR3 has 17 amino acids. The CDR3 region is CASSQDLGGKGTDTQYF. CDR3 nucleotides: TGTGCCAGCAGCCAAGACCTCGGGGGAAAGGGCACAGATACGCAGTATTTT.